A selection of T cell receptor beta chains follows, all from one sample in a study of control samples from healthy donors and cancer patients. Only in-frame clones appear in the TCRdb table, and some are missing; sequencing was by immunoSEQ multiplex PCR. Of tens of thousands of clones in the sample, 80% to 90% were seen once. Sequenced material: PBMCs. These receptors originate from a woman in her forties or fifties with lung cancer. CDR3s include the opening cysteine and the closing phenylalanine or tryptophan. D genes are given only for firm matches. Size tells how often a clone was seen (once, few, many) or the class of an expanded clone, and some rows leave it out.

>TRBV29-1|NA|TRBJ2-2|NA
TGCAGCGTTGTCAGGACAGTAAACACCGGGGAGCTGTTTTTT
CSVVRTVNTGELFF
>TRBV27|NA|TRBJ1-6|NA
TGTGCCAGCAGCCTTAAGGCAGTCGGCTCACCCCTCCACTTT
CASSLKAVGSPLHF
>TRBV7-2|NA|TRBJ1-2|once
TGTGCCAGCAGCTTAGTCACAGGGATTCATGGCTACACCTTC
CASSLVTGIHGYTF
>TRBV27|TRBD2|TRBJ2-1|NA
TGTGCCAGCAGTTTGACTAGCGGGGGTGTGGATGAGCAGTTCTTC
CASSLTSGGVDEQFF
>TRBV10-3|TRBD1|TRBJ2-5|NA
TGTGCCATCAGTCCGGACAGGGATGAGACCCAGTACTTC
CAISPDRDETQYF
>TRBV18|NA|TRBJ1-1|NA
TGTGCCAGCTCACCGGTTAATGGGAACACTGAAGCTTTCTTT
CASSPVNGNTEAFF
>TRBV24-1|NA|TRBJ2-3|NA
TGTGCCACCAGTGAACGGACCCGAGGGACAGATACGCAGTATTTT
CATSERTRGTDTQYF
>TRBV5-1|TRBD1|TRBJ1-4|once
TGCGCCAGCAGCTTGGCCCCCGGGACAGGGATCCTTAATGAAAAACTGTTTTTT
CASSLAPGTGILNEKLFF
>TRBV28|NA|TRBJ1-2|NA
TGTGCCAGCACCGGACTGAACTATGGCTACACCTTC
CASTGLNYGYTF
>TRBV14|TRBD2|TRBJ2-1|NA
TGTGCCAGCAGCCAACAGGGAGGGCCCTACAATGAGCAGTTCTTC
CASSQQGGPYNEQFF
>TRBV11-2|TRBD2|TRBJ2-1|NA
TGTGCCAGCAGCTTAGCAGCGGGGGGGCCCTTTGAGCAGTTCTTC
CASSLAAGGPFEQFF
>TRBV6-5|TRBD1|TRBJ1-5|once
TGTGCCAGTGGTGGGTCAGGGGGCCGACAGCCCCAGCATTTT
CASGGSGGRQPQHF
>TRBV6-2/TRBV6-3|NA|TRBJ2-5|NA
TGTGCCAGCAGCGCGGGCCGTTTTGAGACCCAGTACTTC
CASSAGRFETQYF
>TRBV7-9|TRBD1|TRBJ1-2|NA
TGTGCCAGCAGCTCCAAAGCAGGGGGTAACGGCTACACCTTC
CASSSKAGGNGYTF
>TRBV14|TRBD1|TRBJ2-5|NA
TGTGCCAGCAGCCAAGAGACAGGGGGAATGAAGACCCAGTACTTC
CASSQETGGMKTQYF
>TRBV20-1|NA|TRBJ2-4|NA
TGCAGTGCTAAGTGGGACATTCAGTACTTC
CSAKWDIQYF
>TRBV7-9|TRBD1|TRBJ1-4|few
TGTGCCAGCAGCTTAAGCCAAGGGGGCATTGAAAAACTGTTTTTT
CASSLSQGGIEKLFF
>TRBV6-2/TRBV6-3|NA|TRBJ2-5|NA
TGTGCCAGCAGTTACGGGGAGACCCAGTACTTC
CASSYGETQYF
>TRBV4-1|NA|TRBJ2-1|NA
TGCGCCAGCAGCCAAGACAGGAGGCTTCTAAAGGGCAATGAGCAGTTCTTC
CASSQDRRLLKGNEQFF
>TRBV19|NA|TRBJ1-5|NA
TGTGCCAGTAGTATTGAGAGGGGCCTCAATCAGCCCCAGCATTTT
CASSIERGLNQPQHF
>TRBV5-4|TRBD2|TRBJ2-3|NA
TGTGCCAGCAGCAGGGGACTAGCGGGGGGCTACACAGATACGCAGTATTTT
CASSRGLAGGYTDTQYF
>TRBV7-9|TRBD1|TRBJ1-2|NA
TGTGCCAGCGGACAGGAGCGCGGCTACACCTTC
CASGQERGYTF
>TRBV18|NA|TRBJ2-5|NA
TGTGCCAGCTCCTTGACACGAGAGACCCAGTACTTC
CASSLTRETQYF
>TRBV30|NA|TRBJ1-1|few
TGTGCCTGGAGTGTACGGACAGTTCGGAACACTGAAGCTTTCTTT
CAWSVRTVRNTEAFF
>TRBV6-5|NA|TRBJ1-5|NA
TGTGCCAGCAGCCCGGGGCAGGGAAGTCAGCCCCAGCATTTT
CASSPGQGSQPQHF
>TRBV20-1|NA|TRBJ1-4|NA
TGCAGTGTAGAGGTGGGGGAAAAACTGTTTTTT
CSVEVGEKLFF
>TRBV5-6|NA|TRBJ2-5|NA
TGTGCCAGCAGCCGAAGACAGGTCATACAAGAGACCCAGTACTTC
CASSRRQVIQETQYF
>TRBV4-3|NA|TRBJ2-2|NA
TGCGCCAGCAGCCAAGCCGGGGAGCTGTTTTTT
CASSQAGELFF
>TRBV5-1|TRBD1|TRBJ2-7|NA
TGCGCCAGCAGCTGGGGACAGGGGGCCTACGAGCAGTACTTC
CASSWGQGAYEQYF
>TRBV6-2/TRBV6-3|TRBD1|TRBJ1-2|few
TGTGCCAGCAGTTACCGCCCCGAGAGGGGGCCCATTGGCTACACCTTC
CASSYRPERGPIGYTF
>TRBV18|NA|TRBJ2-2|NA
TGTGCCAGCTCACCGATTGGGGCCGCGAACACCGGGGAGCTGTTTTTT
CASSPIGAANTGELFF
>TRBV7-8|NA|TRBJ2-7|once
TGTGCCAGCAGCCCCAGGGTCTCCTACGAGCAGTACTTC
CASSPRVSYEQYF
>TRBV2|NA|TRBJ1-6|NA
TGTGCCAGCAGGGAGGTTAGCTCCTATAATTCACCCCTCCACTTT
CASREVSSYNSPLHF
>TRBV7-3|TRBD1|TRBJ1-1|once
TGTGCCAGCAGCCCCTGGACAGGCATGAACACTGAAGCTTTCTTT
CASSPWTGMNTEAFF
>TRBV18|NA|TRBJ2-1|NA
TGTGCCAGCTCACCAGACGGATTAGCGTACAATGAGCAGTTCTTC
CASSPDGLAYNEQFF
>TRBV2|TRBD1|TRBJ2-5|NA
TGTGCCAGCTGCAACCAAGGACAGGGAATCGAGACCCAGTACTTC
CASCNQGQGIETQYF
>TRBV2|NA|TRBJ2-1|few
TGTGCCAGCAGTGAAGGCTCCTACAATGAGCAGTTCTTC
CASSEGSYNEQFF
>TRBV5-6|NA|TRBJ1-2|NA
TGTGCCAGCAGCCCCGCCGGGGGGAACTATGGCTACACCTTC
CASSPAGGNYGYTF
>TRBV18|TRBD1|TRBJ1-2|once
TGTGCCAGCTCACCACAGGGGGCGGAGGGCTACACCTTC
CASSPQGAEGYTF
>TRBV10-2|TRBD1|TRBJ1-1|NA
TGCGCCAGCAAGGACAGGGGTACGAGTACTGAAGCTTTCTTT
CASKDRGTSTEAFF
>TRBV27|NA|TRBJ2-6|NA
TGTGCCAGCAGTTTATCCCTCGGGGCCAACGTCCTGACTTTC
CASSLSLGANVLTF